This TCR beta chain was sequenced during a study of T cells in Graves' hyperthyroidism and ophthalmopathy. RNA transcripts gave rise to amplified TCR beta CDR3 regions. Primed by the HTBI set, a first-round RT-PCR was run on the TCR CDR3. TCRdb processed the multiplex PCR reads anew with MiXCR; each CDR3 protein has one entry. Here the sample spans 450,000 to 650,000 distinct CDR3 sequences, approximately 17% being singletons. Per the germline V gene, CDR1 is MNHEY and CDR2 is SVGEGT. V was pared by 0 bases and J by 7 bases, with 14 bases between. This CDR3 region has 15 residues. The chain recombines TRBV6-2 or TRBV6-3 with TRBJ2-3, with D unclear. The sequenced material came from blood. This receptor was identified in a woman aged 18-35 years with Graves' ophthalmopathy. DNA of the CDR3: TGTGCCAGCAGTTACTCCGGCCCCCGGAGAAATACGCAGTATTTT. This codes for CASSYSGPRRNTQYF.